Listed below are T cell receptor beta chains from one sample, sequenced in a study of CD8 T cells in Susac syndrome. TCRdb reprocessed the immunoSEQ multiplex PCR reads with MiXCR, giving one entry per CDR3 protein. This table has roughly 200,000 distinct CDR3 sequences, around 95% appearing once. The sample consisted of CD4+ T cells from PBMCs. The receptors were sampled from a human donor with multiple sclerosis. The CDR3 runs from the conserved cysteine through the conserved F or W. The D gene is left open where the match is weak. Only part of the rows carry a size: once, few, many, or a class if the clone is expanded.

TRBJ1-4,16,TRBV20-1,-,-,TGCAGTGCTCGTGGTCCGGACAGCGCAACTAATGAAAAACTGTTTTTT,CSARGPDSATNEKLFF
TRBJ1-4,14,TRBV9,-,-,TGTGCCAGCAGTCGGTCTGCAACTAATGAAAAACTGTTTTTT,CASSRSATNEKLFF
TRBJ1-6,17,TRBV3-1,TRBD1,-,TGTGCCAGCAGCCAAGATCGGACAGGGGGCTATAATTCACCCCTCCACTTT,CASSQDRTGGYNSPLHF
TRBJ2-1,16,TRBV3-1,-,once,TGTGCCAGCAGCCAAGGGCCGGGCGGACAGAACAATGAGCAGTTCTTC,CASSQGPGGQNNEQFF
TRBJ2-1,17,TRBV7-2,TRBD2,once,TGTGCCAGCAGCTTAGATTTTAGCGGGGGGGCCTACAATGAGCAGTTCTTC,CASSLDFSGGAYNEQFF
TRBJ2-1,13,TRBV30,-,-,TGTGCCTGGAGTGCCCTTAGTAGGTCGGCCGAGCTCTTC,CAWSALSRSAELF
TRBJ2-7,13,TRBV18,-,-,TGTGCCAGCTCACCACTCCGGGCACGGGAGCAGTACTTC,CASSPLRAREQYF
TRBJ1-1,14,TRBV3-1,-,few,TGTGCCAGCAGCCAACCAGGGCCGAACACTGAAGCTTTCTTT,CASSQPGPNTEAFF
TRBJ2-3,13,TRBV11-3,-,-,TGTGCCAGCAGACAGTGCTGCACAGATACGCAGTATTTT,CASRQCCTDTQYF
TRBJ1-2,15,TRBV12-3/TRBV12-4,-,-,TGTGCCAGCAGTTTAAAGGGATTTCTCTCCTATGGCTACACCTTC,CASSLKGFLSYGYTF
TRBJ1-2,14,TRBV27,-,-,TGTGCCAGCAGTTTACGGGGGGCTAACTATGGCTACACCTTC,CASSLRGANYGYTF
TRBJ2-2,16,TRBV3-1,-,-,TGTGCCAGCAGCCCCAGCAGTTTCCTTGACACCGGGGAGCTGTTTTTT,CASSPSSFLDTGELFF
TRBJ2-7,12,TRBV2,-,-,TGTGCCAGCAGTGCTGCAACCTACGAGCAGTACTTC,CASSAATYEQYF
TRBJ2-7,13,TRBV7-8,-,-,TGTGCCAGCAGCTTAGCAGGGCCAAGCGAGCAGTACTTC,CASSLAGPSEQYF
TRBJ2-1,14,TRBV12-3/TRBV12-4,-,-,TGTGCCAGCAGTTTACCCTTAGGGTTCGATGAGCAGTTCTTC,CASSLPLGFDEQFF
TRBJ2-7,11,TRBV7-2,-,-,TGTGCCAGCAGCCAGGACGTCGAGCAGTACTTC,CASSQDVEQYF
TRBJ1-5,12,TRBV30,-,once,TGTGCCTGGAGTAAGAGCAATCAGCCCCAGCATTTT,CAWSKSNQPQHF
TRBJ2-2,20,TRBV3-1,TRBD2,once,TGTGCCAGCAGCCAAGTAAGCTGGACTAGCGGGGGAAAGAACACCGGGGAGCTGTTTTTT,CASSQVSWTSGGKNTGELFF
TRBJ1-5,12,TRBV20-1,-,-,TGCAGTGCGTGGACAGTCGGTAATCCCCAGCATTTT,CSAWTVGNPQHF
TRBJ2-7,14,TRBV2,-,-,TGTGCCAGCAGTGCCGGCAGGGGAGCCTACGAGCAGTACTTC,CASSAGRGAYEQYF
TRBJ2-2,14,TRBV10-3,-,-,TGTGCCATCAGTCGGGACCTCATCACCGGGGAGCTGTTTTTT,CAISRDLITGELFF
TRBJ1-2,13,TRBV4-3,TRBD1,-,TGCGCCAGCAGCCATAGGACAGGGGAAGGCTACACCTTC,CASSHRTGEGYTF
TRBJ2-7,14,TRBV6-6,-,-,TGTGCCAGCAGTTATAGGACGTTGAGCTACGAGCAGTACTTC,CASSYRTLSYEQYF
TRBJ1-2,13,TRBV30,-,-,TGTGCCTGGAGTAGAATCAGGAACTATGGCTACACCTTC,CAWSRIRNYGYTF
TRBJ1-1,11,TRBV30,-,-,TGTGCCCGGGTGGGGAACACTGAAGCTTTCTTT,CARVGNTEAFF
TRBJ2-3,15,TRBV28,-,-,TGTGCCAGCAGCGCGAGACAGCCTAGCACAGATACGCAGTATTTT,CASSARQPSTDTQYF
TRBJ1-2,12,TRBV30,-,-,TGTGCCTGGAGTCAAGGGGGGTATGGCTACACCTTC,CAWSQGGYGYTF
TRBJ2-4,14,TRBV15,-,-,TGTGCCACCACCAATCCCACCAGAAAAAACATTCAGTACTTC,CATTNPTRKNIQYF
TRBJ1-5,15,TRBV5-6,-,-,TGTGCCAGCAGCTTCCAGGGAACCATCGATCAGCCCCAGCATTTT,CASSFQGTIDQPQHF
TRBJ1-1,13,TRBV6-1,-,-,TGTGCCAGCAGTGGAACTCTGGACTCTGAAGCTTTCTTT,CASSGTLDSEAFF
TRBJ1-3,15,TRBV4-3,-,-,TGCGCCAGCAGCCAAGATGCCAGCTCTGGAAACACCATATATTTT,CASSQDASSGNTIYF
TRBJ2-7,15,TRBV7-9,TRBD1,-,TGTGCCAGCAGCTCACCGGGACAGCGAACCTACGAGCAGTACTTC,CASSSPGQRTYEQYF
TRBJ2-6,16,TRBV20-1,-,-,TGCAGTGCTAGAACGAAGCAGCTCTCTGGGGCCAACGTCCTGACTTTC,CSARTKQLSGANVLTF
TRBJ1-1,17,TRBV29-1,TRBD1,-,TGCAGCGTTGATATAGGGACAGGGGCGGGTCTGAACACTGAAGCTTTCTTT,CSVDIGTGAGLNTEAFF
TRBJ2-6,15,TRBV6-5,-,-,TGTGCCAGCAGTTACGACAGCTCTGGGGCCAACGTCCTGACTTTC,CASSYDSSGANVLTF
TRBJ2-5,13,TRBV30,-,once,TGTGCCTGGAAGAAGGGGTGGGGCGAGACCCAGTACTTC,CAWKKGWGETQYF
TRBJ2-7,14,TRBV2,TRBD1,once,TGTGCCAGCAGATTTAACAGGGGCCTCTACGAGCAGTACTTC,CASRFNRGLYEQYF
TRBJ2-2,14,TRBV30,-,once,TGTGCCTGGAGTCCCCTGGAGATGGCCGGGGAGCTGTTTTTT,CAWSPLEMAGELFF
TRBJ2-4,18,TRBV27,-,once,TGTGCCAGCAGTCCGGGCCGGGGACAACCACTAGCCAAAAACATTCAGTACTTC,CASSPGRGQPLAKNIQYF
TRBJ1-6,16,TRBV5-1,-,once,TGCGCCAGCAGCCCTACCCCACAGGGAACGATGTCACCCCTCCACTTT,CASSPTPQGTMSPLHF
TRBJ2-1,15,TRBV12-3/TRBV12-4,-,-,TGTGCCAGCAGTTTTTTTCGGGGGCCTGACAATGAGCAGTTCTTC,CASSFFRGPDNEQFF
TRBJ2-5,16,TRBV7-8,TRBD2,-,TGTGCCAGCAGCTCTACCAGGGGACTAGCGGAAGAGACCCAGTACTTC,CASSSTRGLAEETQYF
TRBJ2-7,14,TRBV20-1,-,-,TGCAGTGCCCGCAAAGCAGGGTCCGCCTACGAGCAGTACTTC,CSARKAGSAYEQYF
TRBJ1-2,12,TRBV30,-,once,TGTGCCTGGAGTGTACTTTACTATGGCTACACCTTC,CAWSVLYYGYTF
TRBJ1-6,14,TRBV20-1,TRBD1,-,TGCAGTGCTAGGGGGGGACAGCCTGATTCACCCCTCCACTTT,CSARGGQPDSPLHF
TRBJ2-7,15,TRBV27,-,-,TGTGCCAGCAGTTGGTGGGCAGGGAGCTCCTACGAGCAGTACTTC,CASSWWAGSSYEQYF